This passage covers 18 T cell receptor beta chains from one sample sequenced in a study of blood T cell repertoires in COVID-19. Measured with immunoSEQ multiplex PCR; TCRdb has only the in-frame clones, and not every one. The sample includes about 150,000 clones, about 85% of them seen just once. The sequencing input was peripheral blood. These receptor sequences come from a woman aged 60-75 years with active or convalescent COVID-19.

The CDR3 DNA reads TGTGCCAGCAGCTTAGGGACACCGGACTATGGCTACACCTTC. Its translation: CASSLGTPDYGYTF. The rearrangement joins TRBV9 to TRBJ1-2, with D possibly being TRBD1 (6 bases). The V end was cut by 4 bases, the J end by 3 bases, with 13 bases between. CDR1 SGDLS and CDR2 YYNGEE come from the germline V gene. There are 14 residues in the CDR3.

The chain links TRBV5-1 to TRBJ2-3, with TRBD1 as a possible D gene (6 bases). The CDR3 length is 16 residues. Germline V gene lookup returns CDR1 SGHRS and CDR2 YFSETQ. Trimming stripped 5 bases from V and 0 bases from J, with 16 bases between. Here the CDR3 reads CASSWTAVGSTDTQYF. CDR3 in DNA: TGCGCCAGCAGTTGGACAGCGGTGGGTAGCACAGATACGCAGTATTTT.

V is TRBV6-5 and J is TRBJ2-7, with TRBD1 matching over 8 bases. Germline lookup yields CDR1 MNHEY and CDR2 SVGAGI. The CDR3 covers 12 residues. Unmatched junction bases numbered 8, after V lost 10 bases and J lost 6 bases. CDR3 amino acids: CATSTGASEQYF. The CDR3 coding sequence is TGTGCCACCTCGACAGGGGCATCCGAGCAGTACTTC.

DNA of the CDR3: TGTGCCAGCAGCTTAGACTGGCTGGCACAAGAGACCCAGTACTTC. Protein sequence: CASSLDWLAQETQYF. The chain is built from TRBV11-2 and TRBJ2-5; D not resolved. Looked up from germline, CDR1 is SGHAT and CDR2 is FQNNGV. V was cut by 0 bases and J by 2 bases, with 10 bases left in between. The CDR3 runs 15 residues.

The rearrangement links TRBV6-6 to TRBJ2-3; 8 nucleotides line up with TRBD2. V shed 2 bases and J 7 bases; nucleotides not matched to a gene: 8. CDR3 length: 15 amino acids. Germline loops: CDR1 MNHNY, CDR2 SVGAGI (reference sequence). The CDR3 loop reads CASSYGERGSNTQYF. The CDR3 nucleotides read TGTGCCAGCAGTTACGGAGAGCGGGGGTCGAATACGCAGTATTTT.

This clone was counted many times. The chain has TRBV5-6 and TRBJ1-2; 9 bases map to TRBD1. This CDR3 has 14 residues. V shed 4 bases, J shed 4 bases, and the junction held 5 bases outside the gene matches. Germline assignment: CDR1 SGHDT and CDR2 YYEEEE. The CDR3 loop is CASSGGDRAYGYTF. CDR3 bases: TGTGCCAGCAGCGGAGGGGACAGGGCCTATGGCTACACCTTC. The entire variable domain, with the rest obtained from reference TRBV5-6 and TRBJ1-2, is as follows: DAGVTQSPTHLIKTRGQQVTLRCSPKSGHDTVSWYQQALGQGPQFIFQYYEEEERQRGNFPDRFSGHQFPNYSSELNVNALLLGDSALYLCASSGGDRAYGYTFGSGTRLTVV.

J is TRBJ2-7 and V is TRBV11-2; no clear D gene. The V end was cut by 0 bases, the J end by 3 bases, with 3 bases between. The germline V gene encodes CDR1 SGHAT and CDR2 FQNNGV. The CDR3 sequence is 12 residues long. The CDR3 DNA reads as TGTGCCAGCAGCTTAGAGTACTACGAGCAGTACTTC. Translated, it gives CASSLEYYEQYF.

The gene calls are TRBV4-1 and TRBJ2-1; possibly TRBD2 for D (5 bases). The germline gives CDR1 MGHRA, CDR2 YSYEKL. Trimming took 4 bases from V and 5 from J, leaving 12 bases between them. CDR3 length: 14 residues. Written as DNA, the CDR3 is TGCGCCAGCAGCCTGGCTTGGCGGGACAATGAGCAGTTCTTC. This translates into CASSLAWRDNEQFF.

This chain joins TRBV3-1 (or the pseudogene TRBV3-2) and TRBJ2-3, with D perhaps TRBD1 (6 bases). The CDR3 is made up of 14 amino acids. Trimming left V 4 bases short and J 0 bases short, with 8 bases between. The germline V gene encodes CDR1 LGHDT and CDR2 YNNKEL (reference sequence). Written as DNA, the CDR3 is TGTGCCAGCAGCCTCACAGGGAGCACAGATACGCAGTATTTT. Translation: CASSLTGSTDTQYF.

The rearrangement links TRBV15 to TRBJ2-3; 10 bases map to TRBD2. Unmatched junction bases numbered 11, after V lost 5 bases and J lost 6 bases. Germline V gives CDR1 LNHNV, CDR2 YYDKDF (reference sequence). The CDR3 is made up of 16 amino acids. DNA for the CDR3: TGTGCCACCAGCCTAAACCTAGCGGGGGATGGCGATACGCAGTATTTT. This encodes CATSLNLAGDGDTQYF. The variable domain in full, completed from reference TRBV15 and TRBJ2-3, reads DAMVIQNPRYQVTQFGKPVTLSCSQTLNHNVMYWYQQKSSQAPKLLFHYYDKDFNNEADTPDNFQSRRPNTSFCFLDIRSPGLGDTAMYLCATSLNLAGDGDTQYFGPGTRLTVL.

The chain employs TRBV1 and TRBJ2-5; the D segment call TRBD2 is taken from the table without a DNA check. TRBV1 is a recognized pseudogene. The CDR3 is 15 amino acids. The CDR3 is CTSSQWLSAGETQYF. CDR3 nucleotides: TGCACCAGCAGCCAATGGTTGTCTGCCGGAGAGACCCAGTACTTC.

This chain connects TRBV5-8 to TRBJ1-4, with 8 bases that match TRBD1. The V segment lost 5 bases and the J segment 6 bases; nucleotides outside the gene matches: 6. The CDR3 spans 14 residues. CDR1 is SGHTS, CDR2 YDEGEE, per germline. CDR3 sequence reads: CASSSGQADEKLFF. The CDR3 coding sequence is TGTGCCAGCAGTTCGGGACAGGCGGATGAAAAACTGTTTTTT.

This chain joins TRBV25-1 and TRBJ2-5; D may be TRBD2 (6 bases). This CDR3 is 14 amino acids long. CDR1 is MGHDK and CDR2 is SYGVNS in the germline V gene. The V end was cut by 8 bases, the J end by 1 base, with 14 bases between. The CDR3, as DNA: TGTGCCAGCTCAGCGGGTCTCCTCCAAGAGACCCAGTACTTC. Protein: CASSAGLLQETQYF. The variable domain in full, completed from reference TRBV25-1 and TRBJ2-5, reads EADIYQTPRYLVIGTGKKITLECSQTMGHDKMYWYQQDPGMELHLIHYSYGVNSTEKGDLSSESTVSRIRTEHFPLTLESARPSHTSQYLCASSAGLLQETQYFGPGTRLLVL.

This sequence joins TRBV7-3 and TRBJ2-5; 14 nucleotides agree with TRBD2. This CDR3 has 18 amino acids. V was pared by 6 bases and J by 2 bases, with 11 bases of the junction left unmatched. In germline, CDR1 is SGHTA, CDR2 FQGTGA. The CDR3 DNA reads TGTGCCAGCAGTTCCGGACTAGCGGGGGGCAACAGACAAGAGACCCAGTACTTC. It codes for CASSSGLAGGNRQETQYF.

The V and J genes are TRBV7-8 and TRBJ2-3; D is unresolved. Germline lookup yields CDR1 SGHVS and CDR2 FQNEAQ. V was clipped by 2 bases and J by 4 bases, with 10 bases between them. The CDR3 runs to 14 residues. CDR3 amino acids: CASSLPFVADTQYF. In DNA form, the CDR3 reads TGTGCCAGCAGCTTACCTTTTGTCGCAGATACGCAGTATTTT.

The rearrangement links TRBV7-2 to TRBJ1-5; unclear D gene. Germline V CDR1 and CDR2: SGHTA, FQGNSA. This CDR3 has 12 amino acids. Deletions cut 3 bases from V and 3 bases from J, with 3 bases between. DNA for the CDR3: TGTGCCAGCAGCTTCAACAATCAGCCCCAGCATTTT. This encodes CASSFNNQPQHF.

This chain links TRBV2 with TRBJ2-5; perhaps TRBD1 as D (5 bases). The ends were cut back, 6 bases at V and 5 bases at J, with 22 bases in the middle. The CDR3 spans 16 residues. Germline CDR1 and CDR2: SNHLY and FYNNEI. The CDR3 coding sequence is TGTGCCAGCAGAAGATCAGGGCTCCTTAGTCTTGAGACCCAGTACTTC. It specifies CASRRSGLLSLETQYF.

V and J are TRBV18 and TRBJ2-7, with 9 bases that match TRBD1. V gave up 1 base and J gave up 5 bases; unmatched junction bases: 0. CDR3 length equals 13 residues. Germline V CDR1 and CDR2: KGHSH, LQKENI. CDR3 amino acids: CASSPRDRDEQYF. CDR3 bases: TGTGCCAGCTCACCACGGGACAGGGACGAGCAGTACTTC.